The entry below gives a single T cell receptor beta chain sequence along with its context. The antigen remains unidentified. Using a J-beta primer mix together with a sample-barcoded 5' primer, a second PCR was run for roughly 6 to 12 cycles. All cDNA molecules were each tagged by a template-switch adaptor with 12 random nucleotides. TCRdb re-derived calls from the 5' RACE reads in MiXCR, one entry per CDR3 protein. The sample has some 1.4 million distinct CDR3 sequences; roughly 40% are singletons. The sample belongs to a study of blood T cells in healthy people across ages. Findings and caveats of the study: TCR beta diversity, measured per million T cells, fell in a roughly linear way with age. The percentage of naive T cells correlated strongly with TCR beta diversity.

The CDR3 has 15 residues. V shed 0 bases and J 4 bases; nucleotides not matched to a gene: 7. From germline, CDR1 is SQVTM and CDR2 ANQGSEA. Sequenced sample: blood. The TCR sequence derives from a woman aged 18-29 years in good health. This rearrangement joins TRBV29-1 to TRBJ2-7; 9 bases agree with TRBD2. The CDR3 sequence: CSVEDLSGRQYEQYF. In DNA form, the CDR3 reads TGCAGCGTTGAAGATCTAAGCGGGAGGCAATACGAGCAGTACTTC.